The T cell receptor (beta chain) described here comes from a study of Graves' ophthalmopathy and Graves' hyperthyroidism. The ends were cut back, 7 bases at V and 1 base at J, with 16 bases in the middle. This CDR3 is 15 amino acids long. Germline CDR1 is SEHNR and CDR2 is FQNEAQ (reference sequence). This clonotype has ten or more counts. Patients were left out if they had other autoimmune diseases, uncontrolled infections, pregnancy or lactation. The authors amplified TCR beta CDR3 regions from RNA transcripts. Investigators did first-round RT-PCR with HTBI primers, then second-round multiplex PCR. Each CDR3 protein gets one entry after TCRdb re-called the multiplex PCR reads with MiXCR. The sample holds hundreds of thousands of distinct CDR3 sequences, 20% to 25% seen once.

The sample taken for sequencing was peripheral blood. The TCR comes from a young woman with stable Graves' hyperthyroidism. The chain uses TRBV7-9 and TRBJ2-5, with a possible D match to TRBD1 (5 bases). The CDR3 is CASTTPQGSQETQYF. The CDR3 bases are TGTGCCAGCACCACCCCCCAGGGCAGCCAAGAGACCCAGTACTTC.